The sequence of this T cell receptor beta chain was determined in a study of T cell responses to AZD1222 COVID-19 vaccine. Study-level results: Regions left unmutated in variants are reportedly the target of nearly half of spike-specific TCRs.

TCRdb's copy holds only in-frame clones and misses some; the assay was immunoSEQ multiplex PCR. The top ten hold more than 9% of the sample, which has fewer than 200,000 clones, approximately 92% seen once. The ends lost 9 bases at V and 12 bases at J; junction bases unmatched: 14. The germline CDR1 and CDR2 sequences are SNHLY and FYNNEI. The CDR3 has 14 amino acids. Turning to this clone: The antigen is unknown.

The chain has TRBV2 and TRBJ1-6, with 7 bases fitting TRBD1. The TCR originated in an adult in good health. The specimen was peripheral blood, collected on day 0 of AZD1222 vaccination. In nucleotides, the CDR3 is TGTGCCAGTCTACCTGACAGGGTGAAACAACCCCTCCACTTT. Translating it yields CASLPDRVKQPLHF.